Sequencing of this T cell receptor (beta chain) was carried out in a study of blood T cell repertoires in COVID-19. Study-level background: Whether acute or convalescent, the COVID-19 samples came from the United States, Italy and Spain. From T cells, B-cell-depleted T cells, or PBMCs came the material, which was cDNA or gDNA.

Per the authors' pipeline: The assay estimated nucleated cells by amplifying reference gene primers. Sequencing was performed with immunoSEQ multiplex PCR; in TCRdb, only in-frame clones are kept and a portion is missing. V and J calls and clone size are copied from that table; D and trimming were computed from the DNA. The table records fewer than 150,000 clones, roughly 86% of them present only once. Source material: peripheral blood. The TCR originated in a human donor in a cohort sampled during active COVID-19.

CDR3 sequence (DNA): TGTGCCAGTAGTATTGGGCAGGGAACCACAGATACGCAGTATTTT. Its protein is CASSIGQGTTDTQYF. The chain links TRBV19 to TRBJ2-3, with a tentative D call TRBD1 (5 bases). The germline CDR1 and CDR2 sequences are LNHDA and SQIVND (reference sequence). There are 15 residues in the CDR3. Trimming took 3 bases from V and 2 from J, leaving 12 bases between them.